A selection of T cell receptor beta chains follows, all from one sample in a study of cytomegalovirus exposure and HLA in healthy donors. Assay: immunoSEQ multiplex PCR; the TCRdb copy retains only in-frame clones and omits some. The sample consists of under 140,000 clones, around 79% of them appearing once. The sequenced material came from PBMCs. These receptor sequences come from a woman between 25 and 40 years old in good health and CMV-seronegative. Both conserved end residues are part of each CDR3. The D gene is left open where the match is weak. Clone size appears in some rows only: once, few, many, or a class for an expanded clone.

len	v_gene	j_gene	d_gene	abundance	CDR3aa	CDR3nt
15	TRBV5-1	TRBJ1-1	-	-	CASSLDISPNTEAFF	TGCGCCAGCAGCTTGGACATATCTCCGAACACTGAAGCTTTCTTT
13	TRBV29-1	TRBJ1-1	TRBD1	-	CSVPGTGYTEAFF	TGCAGCGTTCCGGGGACAGGGTACACTGAAGCTTTCTTT
13	TRBV7-9	TRBJ1-1	-	once	CASSLVRSPEAFF	TGTGCCAGCAGCTTAGTTAGGAGTCCTGAAGCTTTCTTT
16	TRBV4-3	TRBJ2-1	-	-	CASSQDLAGTYNEQFF	TGCGCCAGCAGCCAAGATCTGGCGGGAACGTACAATGAGCAGTTCTTC
15	TRBV28	TRBJ2-3	TRBD1	-	CASTRGTGITDTQYF	TGTGCCAGCACTCGAGGGACAGGGATTACAGATACGCAGTATTTT
12	TRBV6-5	TRBJ2-7	-	-	CASRDPLGEQYF	TGTGCCAGCCGGGATCCCCTAGGCGAGCAGTACTTC
13	TRBV5-6	TRBJ1-2	-	-	CASRPVANYGYTF	TGTGCCAGCAGGCCAGTCGCTAACTATGGCTACACCTTC
17	TRBV11-2	TRBJ2-7	TRBD1	-	CASSSGTGGAKPYEQYF	TGTGCCAGCAGCTCCGGGACAGGGGGCGCGAAACCCTACGAGCAGTACTTC
13	TRBV25-1	TRBJ2-7	TRBD1	-	CASSDDRVPEQYF	TGTGCCAGCAGTGATGACAGGGTCCCCGAGCAGTACTTC
14	TRBV25-1	TRBJ2-3	-	-	CASSESAGWDTQYF	TGTGCCAGCAGTGAATCCGCAGGGTGGGATACGCAGTATTTT
15	TRBV28	TRBJ1-2	-	-	CASSFPTGFDYGYTF	TGTGCCAGCAGTTTCCCGACAGGTTTTGACTATGGCTACACCTTC
13	TRBV30	TRBJ1-1	-	-	CAWKLTANTEAFF	TGTGCCTGGAAGTTGACAGCGAACACTGAAGCTTTCTTT